The source of this T cell receptor beta chain is a study of T cells in Graves' hyperthyroidism and ophthalmopathy. In the study overall: Peripheral blood draws took place at initial diagnosis, ahead of any treatment.

PBMCs were collected from an approximately 9.5 ml volume of fresh peripheral blood. RNA transcripts provided the source from which TCR beta CDR3 regions were amplified. Initially, a first-round RT-PCR of the TCR CDR3 employed the HTBI primer set. Using its own MiXCR run on the multiplex PCR reads, TCRdb lists one record per CDR3 protein. The data hold about 360,000 distinct CDR3 sequences, with 13% observed a single time. This CDR3 contains 16 residues. V was trimmed by 3 bases and J by 2 bases, leaving 15 bases between them. Germline V CDR1 and CDR2: LGHNA, YNFKEQ. The genes are TRBV4-2 and TRBJ2-3; tentatively, D is TRBD1 (6 bases). The specimen was blood. This TCR was sampled from a woman between 18 and 29 years old with Graves' hyperthyroidism. CDR3 protein: CASSQKTQGFTDTQYF. The CDR3 DNA sequence: TGTGCCAGCAGCCAGAAGACCCAGGGGTTCACAGATACGCAGTATTTT.